The 25 T cell receptor beta chains below all came from one sample that was sequenced in a study of shared clonotypes between healthy human individuals (dated by TCRdb to 2018 to 2020). Libraries were made using the immunoSEQ multiplex PCR assay. TCRdb's version of the immuneACCESS table is confined to in-frame rearrangements and falls short of the full clone set. An unresolved V gene accounts for under half of the shortfall where checked; the remainder is of unknown origin. This sample has about 460,000 clones in its table, and roughly 80% of those were observed once. Jointly, the top ten make up 12% of the sample. Sample: PBMCs. Receptors originate from a woman aged 40-49 years in good health. Some clones in this sample may be carry-over from other donors' samples.

This clone has just one count. Given a far larger clone just one base away, this is likely a sequencing read error. The genes are TRBV4-2 and TRBJ1-2; 7 nucleotides agree with TRBD1. There are 18 residues in the CDR3. Germline assignment: CDR1 LGHNA and CDR2 YNFKEQ. CDR3 residues: CASSHATPDRVPGYGCTF. DNA for the CDR3: TGTGCCAGCAGCCACGCCACCCCTGACAGGGTTCCTGGCTATGGCTGCACCTTC.

This chain uses TRBV6-5 with TRBJ2-2; 8 nucleotides align to TRBD2. CDR1 is MNHEY and CDR2 is SVGAGI in the germline V gene. The CDR3 contains 13 residues. With 7 bases clipped from V and 6 bases from J, the junction kept 4 bases outside the gene matches. The CDR3 bases are TGTGCCAGCAAGACTAGCGTCTCCGGGGAGCTGTTTTTT. It yields the protein CASKTSVSGELFF.

This chain links TRBV5-8 with TRBJ2-1, with 8 bases that match TRBD1. This CDR3 contains 15 residues. After removal of 4 bases from V and 1 base from J, the junction contained 4 bases not matched to a gene. CDR1 SGHTS and CDR2 YDEGEE come from the germline V gene. CDR3 DNA: TGTGCCAGCAGCAAGGGACAGGTATCCTACAATGAGCAGTTCTTC. It translates to CASSKGQVSYNEQFF. Together with reference TRBV5-8 and TRBJ2-1, the CDR3 gives the full variable domain: EAGVTQSPTHLIKTRGQQATLRCSPISGHTSVYWYQQALGLGLQFLLWYDEGEERNRGNFPPRFSGRQFPNYSSELNVNALELEDSALYLCASSKGQVSYNEQFFGPGTRLTVL.

The rearrangement uses TRBV5-1 and TRBJ2-7; TRBD2 matches at 8 bases. The CDR3 is made up of 15 amino acids. Germline V lookup: CDR1 SGHRS, CDR2 YFSETQ. Trimming at V came to 3 bases and at J to 3 bases, leaving 8 bases not matched to a gene. The CDR3 nucleotides are TGCGCCAGCAGCTGGACCGGGACTAGGGTCTACGAGCAGTACTTC. Its protein is CASSWTGTRVYEQYF.

Ten or more counts support this clone. This specimen includes other DNA sequences encoding the same CDR3. The chain recombines TRBV30 with TRBJ2-5, with 7 bases identical to TRBD1. From germline, CDR1 is GTSNPN and CDR2 SVGIG (reference sequence). Losses at the gene ends were 1 base for V and 1 base for J; bases not matched to a gene: 0. This CDR3 has 13 residues. The CDR3 nucleotides are TGTGCCTGGAGTGGGGACAGCCAAGAGACCCAGTACTTC. Protein sequence: CAWSGDSQETQYF. Looking up the rest from reference TRBV30 and TRBJ2-5 gives the full variable domain: SQTIHQWPATLVQPVGSPLSLECTVEGTSNPNLYWYRQAAGRGLQLLFYSVGIGQISSEVPQNLSASRPQDRQFILSSKKLLLSDSGFYLCAWSGDSQETQYFGPGTRLLVL.

J is TRBJ1-5 and V is TRBV28; D is ambiguous. V shed 7 bases and J shed 9 bases, with 19 bases lying between them. Germline V lookup: CDR1 MDHEN, CDR2 SYDVKM. The CDR3 runs 14 residues. The CDR3 DNA is TGTGCCAGCACCTACGCGAGGGAGTCAGGGCCCCAGCATTTT. Its protein product is CASTYARESGPQHF.

CDR3 sequence: CASSPHPGAGQETQYF. CDR3 nucleotide sequence: TGTGCCAGCAGCCCTCATCCCGGGGCAGGACAAGAGACCCAGTACTTC. The chain links TRBV9 to TRBJ2-5; perhaps D is TRBD1 or TRBD2 (5 bases each). V shed 4 bases and J shed 2 bases, with 18 bases lying between them. The CDR3 consists of 16 residues. Germline assignment: CDR1 SGDLS and CDR2 YYNGEE.

This chain connects TRBV28 to TRBJ1-2; D not resolved. V was cut by 4 bases and J by 8 bases, with 11 bases left in between. CDR1 MDHEN and CDR2 SYDVKM come from the germline V gene. CDR3 length equals 12 residues. The CDR3 DNA is TGTGCCAGCAGTTCGAGGTTGGGGGGCTACACCTTC. Protein sequence: CASSSRLGGYTF.

A note on this clone: Other nucleotide sequences in the sample specify the same CDR3. J is TRBJ2-7 and V is TRBV7-2; a weak D match, TRBD1 (5 bases). The CDR3 loop spans 13 amino acids. Trimming took 1 base from V and 3 from J, leaving 7 bases between them. The germline V gene encodes CDR1 SGHTA and CDR2 FQGNSA. The CDR3 region is CASSLDRSYEQYF. In DNA form, the CDR3 reads TGTGCCAGCAGCTTAGACAGGAGCTACGAGCAGTACTTC.

Worth noting for this clone: A read error is the likely source, as a far larger clone sits one nucleotide away. In nucleotides, the CDR3 is TGTGCCAGCAGTCCGACGGGTCCAGCGGAAGGAACCTACGAGCAGTACTTC. It yields the protein CASSPTGPAEGTYEQYF. The rearrangement uses TRBV28 and TRBJ2-7; a possible D gene is TRBD2 (5 bases). Per the germline V gene, CDR1 is MDHEN and CDR2 is SYDVKM. The CDR3 length is 17 residues. Deletions cut 5 bases from V and 2 bases from J, with 22 bases between.

This chain connects TRBV18 to TRBJ2-2, with D perhaps being TRBD1 or TRBD2 (6 bases each). Trimming cost V 3 bases and J 6 bases, with 29 bases left between them. Germline lookup yields CDR1 KGHSH and CDR2 LQKENI. The CDR3 extends over 20 amino acids. The CDR3 protein is CASSPLGRYRDWLKAGELFF. The CDR3 DNA reads TGTGCCAGCTCACCCTTAGGCCGGTACAGGGACTGGCTTAAAGCCGGGGAGCTGTTTTTT.

V usage is TRBV5-1 and J usage is TRBJ2-5; perhaps D is TRBD1 or TRBD2 (5 bases each). This CDR3 comprises 16 residues. CDR1 is SGHRS and CDR2 is YFSETQ in the germline V gene. V gave up 4 bases and J gave up 2 bases, with 18 bases separating them. The DNA for the CDR3 is TGCGCCAGCAGCGTACCCACTTGGGGGAATCAAGAGACCCAGTACTTC. This encodes CASSVPTWGNQETQYF.

J is TRBJ1-5 and V is TRBV28; 9 nucleotides match TRBD1. With V trimmed by 6 bases and J by 0 bases, 9 bases remained unmatched. Per the germline V gene, CDR1 is MDHEN and CDR2 is SYDVKM. CDR3 length: 17 residues. DNA for the CDR3: TGTGCCAGCAGCCGGGACAGGGTCCCTTATAGCAATCAGCCCCAGCATTTT. Translated: CASSRDRVPYSNQPQHF.

The V call is TRBV30, the J call TRBJ2-2; D remains ambiguous. The CDR3 is made up of 13 amino acids. CDR1 GTSNPN and CDR2 SVGIG come from the germline V gene (reference sequence). Trimming removed 4 bases at V and 6 bases at J, with 12 bases between. CDR3 sequence: CAWNYQKAGELFF. CDR3 bases: TGTGCCTGGAATTATCAGAAAGCCGGGGAGCTGTTTTTT.

A single count supports this clone. This chain links TRBV2 with TRBJ1-5; 9 nucleotides match TRBD1. Germline CDR1 is SNHLY and CDR2 is FYNNEI. The length of the CDR3 is 14 residues. V was clipped by 8 bases and J by 2 bases; unmatched bases: 4. CDR3 nucleotide sequence: TGTGCCAGCCGGGGACAGGGAGGCAATCAGCCCCAGCATTTT. It translates to CASRGQGGNQPQHF.

The chain links TRBV5-1 to TRBJ1-2; D is unclear. The CDR3 consists of 15 residues. Looked up from germline, CDR1 is SGHRS and CDR2 is YFSETQ. Between the trimmed V and J ends, which lost 0 bases and 5 bases, there was a span of 14 bases. The CDR3 loop is CASSLAPNNFYGYTF. Written as DNA, the CDR3 is TGCGCCAGCAGCTTGGCCCCGAACAACTTTTATGGCTACACCTTC.

This clone has more than one count but fewer than ten. This chain links TRBV29-1 with TRBJ1-3, with D possibly TRBD1 on 5 matching bases. The CDR3 is 13 amino acids. Germline loops: CDR1 SQVTM, CDR2 ANQGSEA. Trimming removed 5 bases at V and 8 bases at J, with 16 bases between. CDR3 sequence (DNA): TGCAGCGTTAGTACTGGGGCCTTGGACACCATATATTTT. Amino acid sequence: CSVSTGALDTIYF.

In its sample, this clone was seen once. The chain carries TRBV6-9 and TRBJ1-5; D remains ambiguous. The CDR3 runs 10 residues. Germline V gene lookup returns CDR1 MNHGY and CDR2 SVAAGI. Trimming removed 7 bases from V and 7 bases from J, with 5 bases in between. CDR3 nucleotide sequence: TGTGCCAGCAATAGCCAGCCCCAGCATTTT. Translation: CASNSQPQHF.

V and J are TRBV29-1 and TRBJ2-1; D might be TRBD1 (6 bases). This CDR3 spans 14 amino acids. Germline V lookup: CDR1 SQVTM, CDR2 ANQGSEA. Trimming shortened V by 3 bases and J by 5 bases, and 14 bases separated the two germline ends. The CDR3 here is CSVEWDIQDNEQFF. As DNA, the CDR3 is TGCAGCGTTGAGTGGGACATCCAGGACAATGAGCAGTTCTTC.

The chain combines TRBV10-2 with TRBJ2-1; D may correspond to TRBD1 or TRBD2 (6 bases each). V lost 6 bases to trimming and J lost 9 bases, with 15 bases between them. There are 13 residues in the CDR3. Germline V gives CDR1 WSHSY, CDR2 SAAADI. CDR3 nucleotides: TGCGCCAGCAGCTGGGACACGGAGGGTGAGCAGTTCTTC. This gives the protein CASSWDTEGEQFF.

The gene calls are TRBV6-1 and TRBJ1-4, with D perhaps matching TRBD1 (6 bases). CDR3 length: 16 residues. The germline V gene encodes CDR1 MNHNS and CDR2 SASEGT. Trimming removed 4 bases at V and 6 bases at J, with 18 bases between. The CDR3 region is CASSAPGGARDEKLFF. The DNA for the CDR3 is TGTGCCAGCAGTGCCCCGGGGGGGGCTCGGGATGAAAAACTGTTTTTT.

The chain is built from TRBV4-2 and TRBJ1-2; a weak D match, TRBD1 (6 bases). The CDR3 length is 13 residues. Germline CDR1 and CDR2: LGHNA and YNFKEQ. Trimming removed 4 bases from V and 8 bases from J, with 14 bases in between. CDR3 loop: CASSPGHSFGYTF. The CDR3 bases are TGTGCCAGCAGCCCGGGACATTCCTTCGGCTACACCTTC.

This chain connects TRBV19 to TRBJ1-5; no firm D call. The CDR3 spans 13 residues. V was trimmed by 7 bases and J by 9 bases, leaving 16 bases between them. The germline gives CDR1 LNHDA, CDR2 SQIVND (reference sequence). CDR3 residues: CASTEGPVAPQHF. For the CDR3, the DNA is TGTGCCAGTACCGAAGGCCCCGTGGCGCCCCAGCATTTT.

The chain uses TRBV19 and TRBJ2-4; D might be TRBD1 or TRBD2, each matching 6 bases. V was cut by 0 bases and J by 3 bases, with 9 bases left in between. This CDR3 region has 15 residues. In germline, CDR1 is LNHDA, CDR2 SQIVND (reference sequence). In nucleotides, the CDR3 is TGTGCCAGTAGTATAGAAGGGGGGAACAAAAACATTCAGTACTTC. It yields the protein CASSIEGGNKNIQYF.

Of note for this clone: This same CDR3 is encoded by further DNA sequences in the sample. This chain connects TRBV30 to TRBJ2-2; D is ambiguous. CDR3 length: 12 residues. Trimming shortened V by 1 base and J by 4 bases, and 4 bases separated the two germline ends. Germline values: CDR1 GTSNPN, CDR2 SVGIG (reference sequence). The CDR3 DNA follows: TGTGCCTGGAGTGAAAGCACCGGGGAGCTGTTTTTT. Translated: CAWSESTGELFF.